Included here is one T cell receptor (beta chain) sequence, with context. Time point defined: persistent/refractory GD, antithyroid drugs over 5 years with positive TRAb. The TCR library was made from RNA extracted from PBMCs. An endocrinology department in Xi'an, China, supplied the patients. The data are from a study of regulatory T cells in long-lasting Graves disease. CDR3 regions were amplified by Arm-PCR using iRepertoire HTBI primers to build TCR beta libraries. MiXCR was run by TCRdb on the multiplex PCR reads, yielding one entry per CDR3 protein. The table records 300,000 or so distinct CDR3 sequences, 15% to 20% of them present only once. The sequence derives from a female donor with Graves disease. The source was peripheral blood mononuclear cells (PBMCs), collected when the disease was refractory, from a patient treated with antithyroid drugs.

The CDR3 region is CASSWGTVQETQYF. The CDR3 DNA is TGCGCCAGCAGCTGGGGGACTGTACAAGAGACCCAGTACTTC. The chain is built from TRBV5-1 and TRBJ2-5, with D possibly being TRBD2 (6 bases). V dropped 3 bases and J dropped 2 bases, with 11 bases sitting between them. The CDR3 has 14 amino acids. The germline CDR1 and CDR2 sequences are SGHRS and YFSETQ.